The 29 T cell receptor beta chains given below trace back to one sample, sequenced in a study of response to subunit inactivated influenza vaccine. TCRdb re-analysed the RT-PCR reads in MiXCR, keeping a single row per CDR3 protein. The data show about 700,000 distinct CDR3 sequences, approximately 15% seen once. The specimen comprised PBMCs from blood, sampled around two weeks before vaccination. Every receptor here comes from a man in his forties or fifties who received an inactivated influenza vaccine.

This clonotype was observed a handful of times. The CDR3 bases are TGTGCCAGCAGTTTCTTTTCCTGGAGACGGAATAATGAAAAACTGTTTTTT. This encodes CASSFFSWRRNNEKLFF. This sequence joins TRBV28 and TRBJ1-4; no definite D call. Germline V gives CDR1 MDHEN, CDR2 SYDVKM. V was shortened by 3 bases and J by 4 bases, with 18 bases between the two germline ends. This CDR3 spans 17 amino acids.

V usage is TRBV7-9 and J usage is TRBJ2-7; possible D gene TRBD2, 6 bases. The V end was cut by 5 bases, the J end by 6 bases, with 17 bases between. The germline V gene has CDR1 SEHNR and CDR2 FQNEAQ (reference sequence). There are 14 residues in the CDR3. The CDR3 protein is CASSPGTFSSEQYF. The CDR3 nucleotides are TGTGCCAGCAGCCCCGGGACTTTTTCGAGCGAGCAGTACTTC.

Only a few counts were recorded for this clonotype. The chain uses TRBV7-2 and TRBJ2-4, with TRBD1 matching over 7 bases. J lost 0 bases, V lost 1 base, and 6 bases had no gene match. The CDR3 has 17 residues. CDR1 is SGHTA and CDR2 is FQGNSA in the germline V gene. The CDR3 loop reads CASSLVGTAVAKNIQYF. In nucleotides, the CDR3 is TGTGCCAGCAGCTTAGTGGGGACAGCCGTAGCCAAAAACATTCAGTACTTC.

The chain combines TRBV27 with TRBJ2-7, with 7 positions matching TRBD2. CDR1 is MNHEY and CDR2 is SMNVEV in the germline V gene (reference sequence). The ends lost 5 bases at V and 6 bases at J; junction bases unmatched: 13. The CDR3 spans 15 residues. The CDR3 loop reads CASSPNGWGGLEQYF. The DNA of the CDR3 is TGTGCCAGCAGTCCAAACGGGTGGGGAGGGCTCGAGCAGTACTTC.

With regard to this clonotype: One end of the junction is discordant with germline, which a read error may explain. The chain employs TRBV12-3 or TRBV12-4 and TRBJ2-1, with a tentative D call TRBD1 (6 bases). The CDR3 runs to 14 residues. DNA for the CDR3: TGTGCCAGCAGTAATGACAGGTATTACAATGACCAGTTCTTC. Its protein is CASSNDRYYNDQFF.

This clonotype came up a few times. In DNA form, the CDR3 reads TGCGCCAGCAGCTTATCCGGGTCCGACAATGAGCAGTTCTTC. Its translation: CASSLSGSDNEQFF. V gene TRBV5-1 combines with J gene TRBJ2-1; D call uncertain. CDR3 length: 14 amino acids. Germline V gene lookup returns CDR1 SGHRS and CDR2 YFSETQ. Trimming cost V 2 bases and J 5 bases, with 11 bases left between them.

This clonotype was detected only a few times. The chain is built from TRBV10-3 and TRBJ1-2, with D perhaps TRBD1 (5 bases). The CDR3 sequence is 16 residues long. Germline CDR1 and CDR2: ENHRY and SYGVKD. The germline V and J ends were trimmed by 8 bases and 2 bases, with 21 bases remaining between them. CDR3 loop: CAIRGTSGRGNYGYTF. For the CDR3, the DNA is TGTGCCATCCGAGGGACCTCGGGGAGGGGAAACTATGGCTACACCTTC.

The chain employs TRBV10-3 and TRBJ2-1; D gene ambiguous. The V gene's germline CDR1 is ENHRY and CDR2 SYGVKD. The V end was cut by 6 bases, the J end by 5 bases, with 8 bases between. The CDR3 totals 12 residues. CDR3 protein: CAISVSDNEQFF. CDR3 in DNA: TGTGCCATCAGCGTCAGCGACAATGAGCAGTTCTTC.

This clonotype was found a few times. The V call is TRBV20-1, the J call TRBJ1-5; no firm D call. Germline lookup yields CDR1 DFQATT and CDR2 SNEGSKA (reference sequence). This CDR3 has 14 residues. The CDR3 loop is CSARAHMGNQPQHF. The CDR3 nucleotides read TGCAGCGCCCGGGCGCATATGGGCAATCAGCCCCAGCATTTT.

The J gene is TRBJ2-7, the V gene TRBV28; TRBD1 matches 7 bases. Trimming cost V 8 bases and J 7 bases; bases outside gene matches: 11. This CDR3 spans 13 amino acids. CDR1 is MDHEN and CDR2 is SYDVKM in the germline V gene. DNA for the CDR3: TGTGCCAGCGGGGGACAGCCGGTTCTAGAGCAGTACTTC. It translates to CASGGQPVLEQYF.

This clonotype has only a few counts. CDR3 DNA: TGTGCCAGCAGTAAAGACAGACGATCCTCTGGGGCCAACGTCCTGACTTTC. This translates into CASSKDRRSSGANVLTF. The chain uses TRBV28 and TRBJ2-6; tentative D call: TRBD1 (5 bases). The CDR3 runs to 17 residues. The germline V gene has CDR1 MDHEN and CDR2 SYDVKM. The ends were cut back, 5 bases at V and 0 bases at J, with 14 bases in the middle.

V and J are TRBV11-2 and TRBJ1-3; D unclear. V was clipped by 3 bases and J by 0 bases, with 18 bases between them. Germline V gene sequence: CDR1 SGHAT, CDR2 FQNNGV. This CDR3 has 18 amino acids. CDR3 residues: CASSFLNNTPFSGNTIYF. The CDR3 nucleotides are TGTGCCAGCAGCTTCCTCAATAATACGCCTTTCTCTGGAAACACCATATATTTT.

This clonotype has only a few counts. The chain is built from TRBV7-9 and TRBJ2-1; D perhaps matches TRBD2 (5 bases). With 5 bases removed from V and 6 bases from J, the gap between germline ends came to 11 bases. Per germline, CDR1 SEHNR and CDR2 FQNEAQ (reference sequence). The CDR3 runs 13 residues. In nucleotides, the CDR3 is TGTGCCAGCAGCCTAGGGAGTTCCAATGAGCAGTTCTTC. Translating it yields CASSLGSSNEQFF.

This clonotype was observed a handful of times. The chain uses TRBV28 and TRBJ1-5, with a weak D call TRBD1 (5 bases). The CDR3 is 17 residues long. Germline CDR1 MDHEN, CDR2 SYDVKM. Trimming stripped 8 bases from V and 1 base from J, with 21 bases between. The CDR3 DNA follows: TGTGCCAGCCGAGCTGTTAGCAGGGAAGTAAGCAATCAGCCCCAGCATTTT. It specifies CASRAVSREVSNQPQHF.

This clonotype showed up just a few times. The J gene is TRBJ2-5, the V gene TRBV28; D is ambiguous. V lost 7 bases and J lost 4, with 16 bases in between. The germline gives CDR1 MDHEN, CDR2 SYDVKM. The CDR3 contains 14 residues. The CDR3 region is CASIPRVYGETQYF. In DNA form, the CDR3 reads TGTGCCAGCATTCCTCGGGTGTATGGAGAGACCCAGTACTTC. Variable domain in full (rest from reference TRBV28 and TRBJ2-5): DVKVTQSSRYLVKRTGEKVFLECVQDMDHENMFWYRQDPGLGLRLIYFSYDVKMKEKGDIPEGYSVSREKKERFSLILESASTNQTSMYLCASIPRVYGETQYFGPGTRLLVL.

The chain combines TRBV20-1 with TRBJ2-3; no clear D gene. V lost 5 bases and J 3 bases, leaving 6 bases between the germline ends. The CDR3 loop spans 11 amino acids. Germline V lookup: CDR1 DFQATT, CDR2 SNEGSKA (reference sequence). The chain's CDR3 is CSAVGTDTQYF. The CDR3 nucleotides read TGCAGTGCTGTCGGGACAGATACGCAGTATTTT.

The rearrangement uses TRBV7-6 and TRBJ2-3; D might be TRBD2 (5 bases). V lost 5 bases to trimming and J lost 3 bases, with 12 bases between them. The CDR3 is 14 amino acids. CDR1 and CDR2 (germline): SGHVS, FNYEAQ. CDR3 sequence reads: CASSIGLGTDTQYF. The CDR3 region has the DNA TGTGCCAGCAGCATAGGACTTGGGACAGATACGCAGTATTTT.

There are a few counts of this clonotype. The chain employs TRBV24-1 and TRBJ2-1; D call uncertain. The germline CDR1 and CDR2 sequences are KGHDR and SFDVKD. The V end lost 3 bases, the J end lost 5 bases, and 10 bases lay between the germline ends. CDR3 length: 14 residues. The CDR3: CATSDIGKNNEQFF. The CDR3 nucleotides read TGTGCCACCAGTGATATAGGGAAGAACAATGAGCAGTTCTTC.

This clonotype was detected a few times. The chain carries TRBV5-1 and TRBJ2-7; D call uncertain. CDR1 is SGHRS, CDR2 YFSETQ, per germline. V shed 4 bases and J shed 0 bases, with 14 bases lying between them. The CDR3 sequence is 15 residues long. The CDR3 nucleotides read TGCGCCAGCAGCCAACCGGCCCTTTCCTCCTACGAGCAGTACTTC. Its translation is CASSQPALSSYEQYF. The whole variable domain, remainder taken from reference TRBV5-1 and TRBJ2-7, is KAGVTQTPRYLIKTRGQQVTLSCSPISGHRSVSWYQQTPGQGLQFLFEYFSETQRNKGNFPGRFSGRQFSNSRSEMNVSTLELGDSALYLCASSQPALSSYEQYFGPGTRLTVT.

This clonotype was seen a few times. V and J are TRBV20-1 and TRBJ1-4, with a tentative D call TRBD1 (6 bases). V shed 3 bases and J shed 7 bases, with 12 bases lying between them. The CDR3 sequence is 13 residues long. Germline lookup yields CDR1 DFQATT and CDR2 SNEGSKA (reference sequence). This chain's CDR3 is CSASGGGGEKLFF. DNA of the CDR3: TGCAGTGCTAGTGGGGGGGGCGGTGAAAAACTGTTTTTT.

The chain joins TRBV4-2 to TRBJ2-2; 7 bases align to TRBD1. The CDR3 consists of 15 residues. The ends lost 3 bases at V and 4 bases at J; junction bases unmatched: 5. Germline CDR1 is LGHNA and CDR2 is YNFKEQ. In nucleotides, the CDR3 is TGTGCCAGCAGCCAGATGACAGGGACCACCGGGGAGCTGTTTTTT. This gives the protein CASSQMTGTTGELFF.

There are a few counts of this clonotype. The chain is built from TRBV3-1 and TRBJ2-2; D not certain. Trimming removed 0 bases at V and 2 bases at J, with 13 bases between. The CDR3 has 17 residues. The germline V gene encodes CDR1 LGHDT and CDR2 YNNKEL (reference sequence). DNA for the CDR3: TGTGCCAGCAGCCAAGAATGGCCCCGGGTTAACACCGGGGAGCTGTTTTTT. Protein sequence: CASSQEWPRVNTGELFF.

This chain uses TRBV6-1 with TRBJ2-2; 8 bases map to TRBD2. The germline V gene has CDR1 MNHNS and CDR2 SASEGT. The length of the CDR3 is 16 residues. V lost 5 bases, J lost 6 bases, and 11 bases stayed unmatched. The DNA for the CDR3 is TGTGCCAGCAGTCAGACGACGGCGGGAGGATCCGGGGAGCTGTTTTTT. Amino acids: CASSQTTAGGSGELFF.

This clonotype was observed a handful of times. The CDR3 region is CASSAPRTSGREGLFF. The CDR3 coding sequence is TGTGCCAGCAGTGCCCCTCGGACTAGCGGGAGAGAAGGGCTGTTTTTT. The chain employs TRBV6-1 and TRBJ2-2; 13 nucleotides align to TRBD2. There are 16 residues in the CDR3. CDR1 MNHNS and CDR2 SASEGT come from the germline V gene. The V and J ends lost 4 bases and 13 bases, in that order; junction bases with no gene match: 12.

The CDR3 spells CSVEKSGTGANEQFF. The CDR3 DNA follows: TGCAGCGTTGAAAAATCCGGGACAGGGGCGAATGAGCAGTTCTTC. The gene calls are TRBV29-1 and TRBJ2-1, with 10 bases lining up with TRBD1. V shed 2 bases and J 7 bases; nucleotides not matched to a gene: 8. CDR3 size: 15 residues. CDR1 and CDR2 from the germline V gene are SQVTM and ANQGSEA.

The gene calls are TRBV4-2 and TRBJ2-1; D possibly matches TRBD1 or TRBD2 (5 bases each). The CDR3 is 16 residues long. Germline CDR1 is LGHNA and CDR2 is YNFKEQ. Trimming shortened V by 4 bases and J by 3 bases, and 16 bases separated the two germline ends. The CDR3 is CASSPLWGSDYNEQFF. The DNA for the CDR3 is TGTGCCAGCAGCCCCCTATGGGGGAGCGACTACAATGAGCAGTTCTTC.

This clonotype was observed many times. V and J are TRBV4-1 and TRBJ1-2; no clear D gene. The CDR3 has 14 amino acids. The germline V gene encodes CDR1 MGHRA and CDR2 YSYEKL. Trimming shortened V by 0 bases and J by 2 bases, and 7 bases separated the two germline ends. CDR3 DNA sequence: TGCGCCAGCAGCCAAGATCTCCGGAACTATGGCTACACCTTC. This codes for CASSQDLRNYGYTF.

This clonotype was seen a few times. The genes are TRBV14 and TRBJ2-2; D gene ambiguous. V dropped 1 base and J dropped 2 bases, with 5 bases sitting between them. In germline, CDR1 is SGHDN, CDR2 FVKESK. This CDR3 has 14 amino acids. CDR3 loop: CASSQAINTGELFF. CDR3 DNA sequence: TGTGCCAGCAGCCAAGCCATTAACACCGGGGAGCTGTTTTTT.

This clonotype has a count of ten or more. The gene calls are TRBV11-3 and TRBJ1-1; a possible D gene is TRBD1 (5 bases). This CDR3 is built from 14 residues. V lost 5 bases and J 5 bases, leaving 15 bases between the germline ends. Germline-derived CDR1 and CDR2 are SGHNT and YENEEA. The chain's CDR3 is CASSARQRPTEAFF. In DNA form, the CDR3 reads TGTGCCAGCAGCGCGCGACAGAGACCTACTGAAGCTTTCTTT.